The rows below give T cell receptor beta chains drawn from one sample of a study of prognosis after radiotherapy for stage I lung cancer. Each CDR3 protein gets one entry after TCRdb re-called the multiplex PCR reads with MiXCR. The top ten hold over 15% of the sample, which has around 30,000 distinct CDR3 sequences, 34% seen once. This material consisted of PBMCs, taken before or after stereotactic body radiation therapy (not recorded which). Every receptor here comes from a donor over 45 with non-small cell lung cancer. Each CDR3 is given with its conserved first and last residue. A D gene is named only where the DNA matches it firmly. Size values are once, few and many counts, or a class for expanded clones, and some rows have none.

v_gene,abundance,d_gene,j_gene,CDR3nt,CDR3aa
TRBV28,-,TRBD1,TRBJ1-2,TGTGCCAGCAGCCGGACAGGGAGGGATGGCTACACCTTC,CASSRTGRDGYTF
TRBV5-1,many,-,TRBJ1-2,TGCGCCAGCAGCTTGGCCTTTGGGTCTAACTATGGCTACACCTTC,CASSLAFGSNYGYTF
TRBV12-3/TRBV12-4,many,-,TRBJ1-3,TGTGCCAGCAGTTCCGGGACAAACTCTGGAAACACCATATATTTT,CASSSGTNSGNTIYF
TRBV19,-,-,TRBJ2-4,TGTGCCAGTAGTATTGGGAAAAGGCGGGCCAAAAACATTCAGTACTTC,CASSIGKRRAKNIQYF
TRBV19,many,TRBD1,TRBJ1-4,TGTGCCACCGCGACAGGGACGTTGAGGGCTAATGAAAAACTGTTTTTT,CATATGTLRANEKLFF
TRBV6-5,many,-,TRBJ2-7,TGTGCCAGCAGTTACTCGGATTACTACGAGCAGTACTTC,CASSYSDYYEQYF
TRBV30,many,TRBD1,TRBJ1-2,TGTGCCTGGGGGCTGGGGACAGTCACCGAACTTGGGGACTACACCTTC,CAWGLGTVTELGDYTF
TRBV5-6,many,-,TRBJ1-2,TGTGCCAGCAGCTTGGGGGGTTGGACTAACTATGGCTACACCTTC,CASSLGGWTNYGYTF
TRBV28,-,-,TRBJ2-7,TGTGCCAGCAGTTCCAGGTACGAGCAGTACTTC,CASSSRYEQYF
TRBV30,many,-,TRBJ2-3,TGTGCCTGGAGTGTCGGTCTGATGCTCGGACATCTTGGCACAGATACGCAGTATTTT,CAWSVGLMLGHLGTDTQYF
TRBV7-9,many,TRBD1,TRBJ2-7,TGTGCCAGCAGCCCAAGGGTCCGGGACAGCCCCTACGAGCAGTACTTC,CASSPRVRDSPYEQYF
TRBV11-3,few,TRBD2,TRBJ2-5,TGTGCCAGCAGCCCCGGACTAGCGGTCCAAGAGACCCAGTACTTC,CASSPGLAVQETQYF
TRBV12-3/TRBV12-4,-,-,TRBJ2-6,-,CASILGSSWANVLTF
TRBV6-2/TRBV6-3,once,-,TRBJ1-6,TGTGCCAGCAGCACCGGGACACATAATTCACCCCTACACTTT,CASSTGTHNSPLHF
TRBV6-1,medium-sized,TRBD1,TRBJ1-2,TGTGCCAGCAGCCGGGACAGGGTCGGCTACACCTTC,CASSRDRVGYTF
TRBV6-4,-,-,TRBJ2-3,TGTGCCAGCAGTGAGGCGGGGGCACCAGATACGCAGTATTTT,CASSEAGAPDTQYF
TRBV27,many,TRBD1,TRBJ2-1,TGTGCCAGCAGTTCTGGACAGGGGACGGGAGATGAGCAGTTCTTC,CASSSGQGTGDEQFF
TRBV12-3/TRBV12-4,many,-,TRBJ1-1,TGTGCCAGCAGTTTAGGACAGAACACTGAAGCTTTCTTT,CASSLGQNTEAFF
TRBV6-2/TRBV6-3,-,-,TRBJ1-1,TGTGCCAGCAGTAGCAGGGACGGTGAAGCTTTCTTT,CASSSRDGEAFF
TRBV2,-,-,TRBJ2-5,TGTGCCAGCAGTGAGCAGCAGATCCAAGAGACCCAGTACTTC,CASSEQQIQETQYF
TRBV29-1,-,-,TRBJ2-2,TGCAGCGGGAGATTCACCGGGGAGCTGTTTTTT,CSGRFTGELFF
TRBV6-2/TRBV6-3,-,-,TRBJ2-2,TGCGCCAGCAGTTACTCTCGTAGTGCCACGAACACCGTGGAGCTGTTTTTT,CASSYSRSATNTVELFF
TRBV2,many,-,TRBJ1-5,TGTGCCAGCAGTGGACAGGTGAATCAGCCCCAGCATTTT,CASSGQVNQPQHF
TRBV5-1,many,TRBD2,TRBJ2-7,TGCGCCAGCAGCTTGGGCCTAGCGGGGGCCAGCTCCTACGAGCAGTACTTC,CASSLGLAGASSYEQYF
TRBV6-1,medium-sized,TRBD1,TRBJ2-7,TGTGCCAGCAACAGCGGACAGGGCTACGAGCAGTACTTC,CASNSGQGYEQYF
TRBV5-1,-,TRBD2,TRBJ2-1,TGCGCCAGCAGCGTGACTAGCGGGAGCCCCCAGTTCTTC,CASSVTSGSPQFF
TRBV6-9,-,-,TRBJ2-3,TGTGCCAGCAGTTACGAGTCAGATACGCAGTATTTT,CASSYESDTQYF
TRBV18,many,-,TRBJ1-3,TGTGCCAGCTCACCGTCCTCTGCAGAGGGAAACACCATATATTTT,CASSPSSAEGNTIYF
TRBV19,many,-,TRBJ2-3,TGTGCCAGTAGTCCCCTGGCGGGGAGCACAGATACGCAGTATTTT,CASSPLAGSTDTQYF
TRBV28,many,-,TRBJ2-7,TGTGCCAGCAGATTAACAGGGAGTAGTGTCCAGAACGAGCAGTACTTC,CASRLTGSSVQNEQYF
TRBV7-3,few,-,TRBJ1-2,TGTGCCAGCAGCTTATCATCCGCAGGGCCGGTGAATGGCTACACCTTC,CASSLSSAGPVNGYTF
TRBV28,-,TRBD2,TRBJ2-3,TGTGCCAGCAGTTTATCGGCTAGCGGGCACACAGATACGCAGTATTTT,CASSLSASGHTDTQYF
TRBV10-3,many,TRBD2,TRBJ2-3,TGTGCCATCAGTGATAGCGGGGTCGTCACAGATACGCAGTATTTT,CAISDSGVVTDTQYF
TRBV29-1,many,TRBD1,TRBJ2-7,TGCAGCGTGACAGGGGCGAATTACGAGCAGTACTTC,CSVTGANYEQYF
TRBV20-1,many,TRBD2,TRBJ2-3,TGCAGTGAACTAGCGGCTAGCACAGATACGCAGTATTTT,CSELAASTDTQYF
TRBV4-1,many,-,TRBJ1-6,TGCGCCAGCAGCCAATACCCCCCGGGTGTGTCTTCACCCCTCCACTTT,CASSQYPPGVSSPLHF
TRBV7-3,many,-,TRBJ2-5,TGTGCCAGCAGCTTAGGACCGCGCTCAAGCCAAGAGACCCAGTACTTC,CASSLGPRSSQETQYF
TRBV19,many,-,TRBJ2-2,TGTGCCAGTACCCCCCGAGGTGGGACCGGGGAGCTGTTTTTT,CASTPRGGTGELFF
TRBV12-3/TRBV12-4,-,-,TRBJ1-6,-,CDSSFGQGASSPLHF
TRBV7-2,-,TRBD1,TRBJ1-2,TGTGCCAGCAGCCCACTGCGTGTGACAGGGCCGTATGGCTACACCTTC,CASSPLRVTGPYGYTF
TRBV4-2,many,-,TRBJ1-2,TGTGCCAGCAGCCAACTGGGGGCAGACTATGGCTACACCTTC,CASSQLGADYGYTF
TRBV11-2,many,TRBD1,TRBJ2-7,TGTGCCAGCAGCTTATTGGACAGGGGGTACGAGCAGTACTTC,CASSLLDRGYEQYF
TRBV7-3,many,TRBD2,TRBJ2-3,TGTGCCAGCAGCTTAGACGGGAGGGGAGCAGATACGCAGTATTTT,CASSLDGRGADTQYF
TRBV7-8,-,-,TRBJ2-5,TGTGCCTGCGCCCGGTGGAGCCAAGAGACCCGGTACTTC,CACARWSQETRYF
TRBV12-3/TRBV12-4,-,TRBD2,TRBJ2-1,TGTGCCAGCAGGTTGGGACTAGCGGAAAATAATGAGCAGTTCTTC,CASRLGLAENNEQFF
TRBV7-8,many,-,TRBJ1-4,TGTGCCAGCAGCCTACGACAGGCTCATAATGAAAAACTGTTTTTT,CASSLRQAHNEKLFF
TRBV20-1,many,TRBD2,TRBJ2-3,TGCAGTACCTTCAAGCGGGGGGTCGTTAGGGCAACAGATACGCAGTATTTT,CSTFKRGVVRATDTQYF
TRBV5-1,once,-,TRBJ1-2,TGCGCCAGCAGCTTTTCCAACAGGGCAGAGGATGGCTACACCTTC,CASSFSNRAEDGYTF
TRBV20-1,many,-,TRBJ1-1,TGCAGTGCTAGAGGGAGCGGGACTCCGGGCGGGGGTCCGAACACTGAAGCTTTCTTT,CSARGSGTPGGGPNTEAFF
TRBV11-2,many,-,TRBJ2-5,TGTGCCAGCAGAGGCGAGACCCAGTACTTC,CASRGETQYF
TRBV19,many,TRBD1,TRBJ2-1,TGTGCCAGTAGGACAGGGGTCTACAATGAGCAGTTCTTC,CASRTGVYNEQFF
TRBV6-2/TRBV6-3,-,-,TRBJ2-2,TGTGCCAGCAGGCCCCCTCGGACTGCGAACACCGGGGAGCTGTTTTTT,CASRPPRTANTGELFF
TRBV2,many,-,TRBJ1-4,TGTGCCAGCAAGGCGGGGGATGAAAAACTGTTTTTT,CASKAGDEKLFF
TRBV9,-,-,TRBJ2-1,TGTGCCAGCAGCGTAGTGGGCGGGGGCGATGAGCAGTTCTTC,CASSVVGGGDEQFF
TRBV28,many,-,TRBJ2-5,TGTGCCAGCAGCCAATTAAAGACCCAGTACTTC,CASSQLKTQYF